The 8 T cell receptor beta chains presented below share a single source sample, sequenced in a study of shared clonotypes between healthy human individuals. Clones were read by immunoSEQ multiplex PCR, and TCRdb kept only the in-frame ones, dropping some. The sample lists over 800,000 clones, about 92% occurring once. As defined, naive CD8 cells were CD45RO-negative and positively selected for CCR7, with terminally differentiated effector memory CD45RA+ cells excluded. Sample: naive CD8+ T cells sorted from blood. All receptors come from a young man in good health.

The rearrangement joins TRBV4-1 to TRBJ1-1; 8 nucleotides align to TRBD1. The V segment lost 4 bases and the J segment 5 bases; nucleotides outside the gene matches: 12. The CDR3 has 16 amino acids. Germline V gene lookup returns CDR1 MGHRA and CDR2 YSYEKL. Here the CDR3 reads CASSRTSGGAGTEAFF. In DNA form, the CDR3 reads TGCGCCAGCAGCCGCACCTCAGGGGGCGCGGGAACTGAAGCTTTCTTT.

The V and J genes are TRBV19 and TRBJ1-1; D perhaps matches TRBD1 (5 bases). Germline CDR1 and CDR2: LNHDA and SQIVND (reference sequence). The CDR3 loop spans 14 amino acids. The V gene lost 6 bases and the J gene lost 0 bases, with 11 bases spanning the gap. The CDR3 region is CASSPGAMNTEAFF. The CDR3, as DNA: TGTGCCAGTAGCCCCGGGGCCATGAACACTGAAGCTTTCTTT.

The V and J genes are TRBV7-6 and TRBJ2-7, with 8 bases identical to TRBD2. Germline-derived CDR1 and CDR2 are SGHVS and FNYEAQ. J was trimmed by 0 bases and V by 5 bases; bases with no gene match: 6. The CDR3 is made up of 15 amino acids. CDR3 region: CASSEGSGDSYEQYF. CDR3 sequence (DNA): TGTGCCAGCAGCGAGGGTAGCGGGGACTCCTACGAGCAGTACTTC. Supplemented by reference TRBV7-6 and TRBJ2-7, the full variable domain reads GAGVSQSPRYKVTKRGQDVALRCDPISGHVSLYWYRQALGQGPEFLTYFNYEAQQDKSGLPNDRFSAERPEGSISTLTIQRTEQRDSAMYRCASSEGSGDSYEQYFGPGTRLTVT.

The chain combines TRBV7-8 with TRBJ2-1; TRBD2 is a possible D gene (6 bases). Trimming cost V 10 bases and J 4 bases, with 20 bases left between them. The CDR3 runs 15 residues. Germline V gene lookup returns CDR1 SGHVS and CDR2 FQNEAQ. In DNA form, the CDR3 reads TGTGCCACCGCCGGAGGGAGAGCTGAATACAATGAGCAGTTCTTC. It encodes CATAGGRAEYNEQFF.

The gene calls are TRBV27 and TRBJ2-6; no definite D call. Germline-derived CDR1 and CDR2 are MNHEY and SMNVEV (reference sequence). The CDR3 contains 19 residues. The V and J ends lost 4 bases and 2 bases respectively, with 21 bases between them. The CDR3 DNA is TGTGCCAGCAGTTCGTCTCCTGTCCGGCGTTTCGCTGGGGCCAACGTCCTGACTTTC. Its protein is CASSSSPVRRFAGANVLTF.

CDR3 DNA: TGTGCCAGCAGTTTAGGACTAGAGGCAGATGAGCAGTTCTTC. Its protein product is CASSLGLEADEQFF. V is TRBV27 and J is TRBJ2-1, with 7 bases identical to TRBD2. V was pared by 2 bases and J by 8 bases, with 6 bases of the junction left unmatched. The CDR3 spans 14 residues. Germline lookup yields CDR1 MNHEY and CDR2 SMNVEV (reference sequence).

The rearrangement uses TRBV15 and TRBJ2-3, with 8 bases lining up with TRBD2. There are 15 residues in the CDR3. V shed 5 bases, J shed 1 base, and the junction held 5 bases outside the gene matches. Germline loops: CDR1 LNHNV, CDR2 YYDKDF (reference sequence). The CDR3 DNA is TGTGCCACCAGCTACCGGCGGGAGGGCACAGATACGCAGTATTTT. Amino acids: CATSYRREGTDTQYF.

In its sample, this clone was seen once. The V call is TRBV6-5, the J call TRBJ2-5; TRBD1 or TRBD2 may be the D gene (6 bases each). Germline V lookup: CDR1 MNHEY, CDR2 SVGAGI. Trimming removed 2 bases at V and 6 bases at J, with 7 bases between. This CDR3 region has 12 residues. The CDR3, as DNA: TGTGCCAGCAGTTACGGGGGGCAGACCCAGTACTTC. Translated, it gives CASSYGGQTQYF.